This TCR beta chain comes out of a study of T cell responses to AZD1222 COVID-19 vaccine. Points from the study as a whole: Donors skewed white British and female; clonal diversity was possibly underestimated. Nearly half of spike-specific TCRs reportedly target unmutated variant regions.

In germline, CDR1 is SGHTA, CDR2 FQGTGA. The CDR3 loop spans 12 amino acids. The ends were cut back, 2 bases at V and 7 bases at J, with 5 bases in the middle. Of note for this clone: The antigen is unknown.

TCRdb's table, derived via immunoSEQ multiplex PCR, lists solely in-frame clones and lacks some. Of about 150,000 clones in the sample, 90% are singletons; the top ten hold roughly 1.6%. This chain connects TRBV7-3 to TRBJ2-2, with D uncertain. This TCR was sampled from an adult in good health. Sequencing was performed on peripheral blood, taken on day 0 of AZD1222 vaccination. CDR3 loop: CASSLYGGELFF. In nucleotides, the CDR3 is TGTGCCAGCAGCTTATACGGCGGGGAGCTGTTTTTT.